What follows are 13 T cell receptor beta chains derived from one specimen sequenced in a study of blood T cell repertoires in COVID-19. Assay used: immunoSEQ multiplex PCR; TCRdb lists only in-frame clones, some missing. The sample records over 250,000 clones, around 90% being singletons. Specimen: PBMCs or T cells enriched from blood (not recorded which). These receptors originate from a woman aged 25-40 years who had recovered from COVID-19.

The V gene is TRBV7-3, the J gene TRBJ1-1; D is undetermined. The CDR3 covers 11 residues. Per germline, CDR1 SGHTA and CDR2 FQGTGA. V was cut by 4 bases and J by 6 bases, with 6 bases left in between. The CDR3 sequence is CASSSRSEAFF. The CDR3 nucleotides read TGTGCCAGCAGCTCCCGGTCTGAAGCTTTCTTT.

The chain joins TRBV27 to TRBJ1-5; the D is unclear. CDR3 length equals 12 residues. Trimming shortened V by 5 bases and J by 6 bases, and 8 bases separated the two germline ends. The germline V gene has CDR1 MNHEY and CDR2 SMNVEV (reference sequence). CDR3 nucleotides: TGTGCCAGCAGTCTACCGGGTCAGCCCCAGCATTTT. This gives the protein CASSLPGQPQHF.

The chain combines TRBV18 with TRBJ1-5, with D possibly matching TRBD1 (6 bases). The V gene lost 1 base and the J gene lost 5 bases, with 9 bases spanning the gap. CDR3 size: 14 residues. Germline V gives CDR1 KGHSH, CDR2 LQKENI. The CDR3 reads CASSPQRQDQPQHF. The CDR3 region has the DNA TGTGCCAGCTCACCACAGAGACAGGATCAGCCCCAGCATTTT.

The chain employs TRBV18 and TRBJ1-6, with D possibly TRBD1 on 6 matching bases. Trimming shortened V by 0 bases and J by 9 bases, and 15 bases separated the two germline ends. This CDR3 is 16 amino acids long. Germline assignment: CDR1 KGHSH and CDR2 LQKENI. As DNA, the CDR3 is TGTGCCAGCTCACCACCGGACAGAAGGGTTGCTTCACCCCTCCACTTT. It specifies CASSPPDRRVASPLHF.

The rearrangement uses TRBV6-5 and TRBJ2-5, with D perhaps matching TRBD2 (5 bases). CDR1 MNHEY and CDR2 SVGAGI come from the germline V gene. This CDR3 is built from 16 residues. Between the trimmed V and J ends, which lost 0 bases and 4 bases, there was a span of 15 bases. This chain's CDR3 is CASSYSLISRGETQYF. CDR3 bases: TGTGCCAGCAGTTACTCCCTGATTTCCCGGGGAGAGACCCAGTACTTC.

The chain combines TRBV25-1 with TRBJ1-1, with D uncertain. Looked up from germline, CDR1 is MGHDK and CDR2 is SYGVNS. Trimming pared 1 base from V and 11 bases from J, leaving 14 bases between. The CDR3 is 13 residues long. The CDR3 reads CASSESWQAEAFF. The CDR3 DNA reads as TGTGCCAGCAGTGAATCGTGGCAGGCCGAGGCTTTCTTT.

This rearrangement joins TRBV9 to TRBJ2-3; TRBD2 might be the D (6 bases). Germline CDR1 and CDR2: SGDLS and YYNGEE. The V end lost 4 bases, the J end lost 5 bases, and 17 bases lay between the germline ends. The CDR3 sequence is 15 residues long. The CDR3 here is CASSHRTKTKDTQYF. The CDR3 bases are TGTGCCAGCAGCCACCGGACTAAGACGAAAGATACGCAGTATTTT.

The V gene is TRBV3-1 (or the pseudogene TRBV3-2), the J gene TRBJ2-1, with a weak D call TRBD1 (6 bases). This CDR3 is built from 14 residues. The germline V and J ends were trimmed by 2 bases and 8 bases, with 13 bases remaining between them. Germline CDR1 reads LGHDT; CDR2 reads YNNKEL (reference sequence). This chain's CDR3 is CASSQSGTPDEQFF. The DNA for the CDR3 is TGTGCCAGCAGCCAATCCGGGACACCGGATGAGCAGTTCTTC.

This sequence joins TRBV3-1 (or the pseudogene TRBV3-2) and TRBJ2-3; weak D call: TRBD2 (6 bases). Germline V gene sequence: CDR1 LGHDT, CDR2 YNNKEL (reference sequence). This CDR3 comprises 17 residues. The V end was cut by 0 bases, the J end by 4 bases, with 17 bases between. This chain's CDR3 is CASSQDSPGRWADTQYF. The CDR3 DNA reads TGTGCCAGCAGCCAAGATTCGCCAGGGAGGTGGGCAGATACGCAGTATTTT.

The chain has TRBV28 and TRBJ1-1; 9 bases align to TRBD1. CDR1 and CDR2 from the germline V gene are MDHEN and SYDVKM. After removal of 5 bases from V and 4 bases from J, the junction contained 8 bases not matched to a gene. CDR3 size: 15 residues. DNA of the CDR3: TGTGCCAGCAGTACAAACAGGGGGCCAGCCACTGAAGCTTTCTTT. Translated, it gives CASSTNRGPATEAFF.

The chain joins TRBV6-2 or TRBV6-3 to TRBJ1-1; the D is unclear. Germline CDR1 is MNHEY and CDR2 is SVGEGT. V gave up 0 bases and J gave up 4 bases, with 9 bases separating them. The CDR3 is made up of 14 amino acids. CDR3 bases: TGTGCCAGCAGTTACTCGGACGGACTCACTGAAGCTTTCTTT. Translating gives CASSYSDGLTEAFF.

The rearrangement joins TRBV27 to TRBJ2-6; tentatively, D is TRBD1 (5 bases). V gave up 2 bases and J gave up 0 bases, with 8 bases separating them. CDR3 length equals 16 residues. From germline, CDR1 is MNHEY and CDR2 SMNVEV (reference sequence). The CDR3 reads CASSLVGASGANVLTF. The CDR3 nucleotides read TGTGCCAGCAGTTTAGTAGGGGCCTCTGGGGCCAACGTCCTGACTTTC.

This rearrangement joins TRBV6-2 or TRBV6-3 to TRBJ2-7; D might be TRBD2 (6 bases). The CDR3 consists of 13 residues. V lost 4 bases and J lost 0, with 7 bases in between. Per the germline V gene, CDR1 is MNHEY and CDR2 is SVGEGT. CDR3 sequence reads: CASSWGLSYEQYF. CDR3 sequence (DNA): TGTGCCAGCAGTTGGGGACTCTCCTACGAGCAGTACTTC.